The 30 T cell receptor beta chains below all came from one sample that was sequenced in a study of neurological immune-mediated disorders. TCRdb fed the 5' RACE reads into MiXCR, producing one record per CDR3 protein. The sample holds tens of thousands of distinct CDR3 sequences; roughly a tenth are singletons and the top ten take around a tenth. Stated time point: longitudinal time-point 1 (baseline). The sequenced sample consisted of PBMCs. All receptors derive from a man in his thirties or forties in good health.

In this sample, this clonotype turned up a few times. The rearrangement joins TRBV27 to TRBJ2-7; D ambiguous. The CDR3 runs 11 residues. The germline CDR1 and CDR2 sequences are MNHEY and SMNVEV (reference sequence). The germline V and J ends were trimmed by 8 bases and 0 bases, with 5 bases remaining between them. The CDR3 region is CASGVSYEQYF. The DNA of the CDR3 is TGTGCCAGCGGGGTCTCCTACGAGCAGTACTTC.

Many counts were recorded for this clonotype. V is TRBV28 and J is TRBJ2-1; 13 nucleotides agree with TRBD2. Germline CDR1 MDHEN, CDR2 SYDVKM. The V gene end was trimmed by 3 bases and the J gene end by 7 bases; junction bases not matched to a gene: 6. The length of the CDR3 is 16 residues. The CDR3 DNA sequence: TGTGCCAGCAGTTTGGGGCGGACTAGCGGGAGAAATGAGCAGTTCTTC. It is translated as CASSLGRTSGRNEQFF.

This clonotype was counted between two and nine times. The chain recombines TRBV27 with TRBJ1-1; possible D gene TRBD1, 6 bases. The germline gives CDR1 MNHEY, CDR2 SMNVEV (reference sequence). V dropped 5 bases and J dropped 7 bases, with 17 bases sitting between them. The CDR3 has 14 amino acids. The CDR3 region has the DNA TGTGCCAGCAGTAGAAACAGGGATTTGGTTGAAGCTTTCTTT. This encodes CASSRNRDLVEAFF.

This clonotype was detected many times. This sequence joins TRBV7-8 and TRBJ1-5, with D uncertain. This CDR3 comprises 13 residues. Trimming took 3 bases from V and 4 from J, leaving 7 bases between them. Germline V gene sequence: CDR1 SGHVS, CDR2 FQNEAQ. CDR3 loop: CASSLAKNQPQHF. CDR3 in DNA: TGTGCCAGCAGCTTGGCAAAGAATCAGCCCCAGCATTTT.

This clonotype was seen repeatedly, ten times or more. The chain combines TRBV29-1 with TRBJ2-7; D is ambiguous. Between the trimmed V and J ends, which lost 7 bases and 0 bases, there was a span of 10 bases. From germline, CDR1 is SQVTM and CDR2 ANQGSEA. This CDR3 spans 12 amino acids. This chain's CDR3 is CSARTSSYEQYF. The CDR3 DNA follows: TGCAGCGCCAGGACGAGCTCCTACGAGCAGTACTTC.

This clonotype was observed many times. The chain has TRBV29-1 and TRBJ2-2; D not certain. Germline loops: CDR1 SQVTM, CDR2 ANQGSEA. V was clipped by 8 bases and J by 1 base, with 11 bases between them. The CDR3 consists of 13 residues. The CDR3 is CSIRTGNTGELFF. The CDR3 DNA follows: TGCAGCATACGGACGGGGAACACCGGGGAGCTGTTTTTT.

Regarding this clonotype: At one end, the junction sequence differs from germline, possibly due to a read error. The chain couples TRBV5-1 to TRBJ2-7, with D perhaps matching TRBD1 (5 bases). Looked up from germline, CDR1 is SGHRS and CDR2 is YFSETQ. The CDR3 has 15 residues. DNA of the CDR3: TGTGCCAGCAGCTTGGCGACAGTGCCGGGCTACGAGCAGTACTTC. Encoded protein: CASSLATVPGYEQYF.

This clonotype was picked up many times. The chain's CDR3 is CSVDSGLGNTIYF. CDR3 bases: TGCAGCGTTGATAGTGGACTTGGAAACACCATATATTTT. This chain connects TRBV29-1 to TRBJ1-3; D is unresolved. The length of the CDR3 is 13 residues. Trimming stripped 3 bases from V and 3 bases from J, with 9 bases between. Germline V gene lookup returns CDR1 SQVTM and CDR2 ANQGSEA.

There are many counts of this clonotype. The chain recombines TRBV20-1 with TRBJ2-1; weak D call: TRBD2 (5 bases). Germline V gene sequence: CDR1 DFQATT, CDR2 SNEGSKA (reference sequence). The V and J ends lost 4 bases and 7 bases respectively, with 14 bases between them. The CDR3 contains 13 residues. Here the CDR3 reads CSAIGPSGNEQFF. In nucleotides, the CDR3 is TGCAGTGCTATCGGCCCCTCGGGGAATGAGCAGTTCTTC.

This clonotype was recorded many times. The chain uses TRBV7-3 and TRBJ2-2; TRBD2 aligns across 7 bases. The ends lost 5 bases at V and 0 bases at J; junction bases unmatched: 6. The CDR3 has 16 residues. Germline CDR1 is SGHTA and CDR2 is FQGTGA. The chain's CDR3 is CASSPIAGSNTGELFF. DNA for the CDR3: TGTGCCAGCAGCCCCATAGCGGGTTCGAACACCGGGGAGCTGTTTTTT.

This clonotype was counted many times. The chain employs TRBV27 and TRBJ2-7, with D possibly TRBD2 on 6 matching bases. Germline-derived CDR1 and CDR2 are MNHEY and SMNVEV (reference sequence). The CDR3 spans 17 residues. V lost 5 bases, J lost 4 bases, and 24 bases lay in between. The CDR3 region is CASSDLGYSGDLYEQYF. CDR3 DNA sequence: TGTGCCAGCAGTGACCTGGGTTACTCGGGAGACTTGTACGAGCAGTACTTC.

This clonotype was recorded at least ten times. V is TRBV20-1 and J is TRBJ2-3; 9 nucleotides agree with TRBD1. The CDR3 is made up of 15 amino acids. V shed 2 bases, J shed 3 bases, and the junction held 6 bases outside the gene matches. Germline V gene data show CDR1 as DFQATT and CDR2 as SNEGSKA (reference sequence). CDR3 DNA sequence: TGCAGTGCTAGAAACAACAGGGGGCAAACAGATACGCAGTATTTT. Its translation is CSARNNRGQTDTQYF.

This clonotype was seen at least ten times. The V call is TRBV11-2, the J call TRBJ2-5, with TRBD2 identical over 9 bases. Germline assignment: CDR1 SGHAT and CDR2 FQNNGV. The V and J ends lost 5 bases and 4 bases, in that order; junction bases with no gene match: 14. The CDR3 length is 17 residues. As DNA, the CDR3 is TGTGCCAGCAGCCCGATCCCTCGGACTAGCGCCGCAGAGACCCAGTACTTC. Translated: CASSPIPRTSAAETQYF.

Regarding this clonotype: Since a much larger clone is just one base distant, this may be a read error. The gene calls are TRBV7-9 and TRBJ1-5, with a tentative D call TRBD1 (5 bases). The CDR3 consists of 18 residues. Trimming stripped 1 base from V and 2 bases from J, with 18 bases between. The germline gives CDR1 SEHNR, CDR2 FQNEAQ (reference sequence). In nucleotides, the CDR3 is TGTGCCAGCAGCTTAGAGGGACTCTCCTCGAGGGGCAATCAGCCCCAGCATTTT. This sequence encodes CASSLEGLSSRGNQPQHF.

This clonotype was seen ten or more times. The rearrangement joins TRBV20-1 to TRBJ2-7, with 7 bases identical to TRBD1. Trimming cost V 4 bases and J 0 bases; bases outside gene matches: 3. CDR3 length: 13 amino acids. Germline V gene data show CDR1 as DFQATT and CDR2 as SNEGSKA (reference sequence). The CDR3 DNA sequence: TGCAGTGCTATACAGGGGAGCTCCTACGAGCAGTACTTC. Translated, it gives CSAIQGSSYEQYF.

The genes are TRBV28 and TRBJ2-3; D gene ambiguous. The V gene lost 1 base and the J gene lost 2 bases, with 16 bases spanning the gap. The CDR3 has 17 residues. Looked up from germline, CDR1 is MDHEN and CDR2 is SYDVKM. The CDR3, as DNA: TGTGCCAGCAGTTTATATTCCGGACGGAGAATCACAGATACGCAGTATTTT. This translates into CASSLYSGRRITDTQYF.

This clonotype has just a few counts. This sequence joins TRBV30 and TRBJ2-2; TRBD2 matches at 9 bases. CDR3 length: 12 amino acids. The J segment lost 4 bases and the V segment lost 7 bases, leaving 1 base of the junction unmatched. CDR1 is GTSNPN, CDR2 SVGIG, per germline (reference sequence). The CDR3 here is CASRGGTGELFF. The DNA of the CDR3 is TGTGCCTCGCGGGGGGGCACCGGGGAGCTGTTTTTT.

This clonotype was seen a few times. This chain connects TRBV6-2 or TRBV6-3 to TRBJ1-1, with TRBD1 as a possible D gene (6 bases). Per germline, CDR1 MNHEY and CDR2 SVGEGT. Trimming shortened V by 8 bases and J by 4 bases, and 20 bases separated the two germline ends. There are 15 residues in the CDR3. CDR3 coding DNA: TGTGCCAGCGGAACCCCCATGGGAGGGGGCACTGAAGCTTTCTTT. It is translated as CASGTPMGGGTEAFF.

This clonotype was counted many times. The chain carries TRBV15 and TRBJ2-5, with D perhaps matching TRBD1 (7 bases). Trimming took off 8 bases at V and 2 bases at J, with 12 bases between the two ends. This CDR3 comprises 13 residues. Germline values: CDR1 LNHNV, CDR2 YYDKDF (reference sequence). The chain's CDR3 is CATLSGGQETQYF. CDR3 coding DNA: TGTGCCACCTTGTCAGGGGGGCAAGAGACCCAGTACTTC.

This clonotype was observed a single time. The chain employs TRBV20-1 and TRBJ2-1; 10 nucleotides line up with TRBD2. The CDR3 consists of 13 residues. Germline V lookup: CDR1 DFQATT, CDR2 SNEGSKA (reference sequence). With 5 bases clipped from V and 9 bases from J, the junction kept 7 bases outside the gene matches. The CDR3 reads CSAGGTSVVEQFF. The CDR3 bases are TGCAGTGCTGGAGGGACTAGCGTGGTTGAGCAGTTCTTC.

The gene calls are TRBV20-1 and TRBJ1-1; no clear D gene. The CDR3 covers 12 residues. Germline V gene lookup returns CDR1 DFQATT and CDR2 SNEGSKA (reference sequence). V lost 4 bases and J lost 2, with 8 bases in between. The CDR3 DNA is TGCAGTGCTACCAATGATAACACTGAAGCTTTCTTT. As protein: CSATNDNTEAFF.

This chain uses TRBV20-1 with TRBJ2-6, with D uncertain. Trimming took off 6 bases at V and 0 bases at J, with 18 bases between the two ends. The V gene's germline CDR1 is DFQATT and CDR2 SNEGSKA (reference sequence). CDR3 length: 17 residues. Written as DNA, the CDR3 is TGCAGTGCCTGGAGCCGGATGGGTAACTCTGGGGCCAACGTCCTGACTTTC. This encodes CSAWSRMGNSGANVLTF.

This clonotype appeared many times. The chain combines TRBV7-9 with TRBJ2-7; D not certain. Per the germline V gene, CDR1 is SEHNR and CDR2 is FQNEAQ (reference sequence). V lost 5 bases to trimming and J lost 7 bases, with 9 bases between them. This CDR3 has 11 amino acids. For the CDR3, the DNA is TGTGCCAGCAGCCCGATCCGAGAGCAGTACTTC. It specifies CASSPIREQYF.

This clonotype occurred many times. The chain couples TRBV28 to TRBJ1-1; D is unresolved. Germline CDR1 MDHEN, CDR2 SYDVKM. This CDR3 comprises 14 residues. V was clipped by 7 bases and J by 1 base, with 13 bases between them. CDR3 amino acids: CASTSNGGNTEAFF. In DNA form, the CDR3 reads TGTGCCAGCACGTCGAACGGAGGGAACACTGAAGCTTTCTTT.

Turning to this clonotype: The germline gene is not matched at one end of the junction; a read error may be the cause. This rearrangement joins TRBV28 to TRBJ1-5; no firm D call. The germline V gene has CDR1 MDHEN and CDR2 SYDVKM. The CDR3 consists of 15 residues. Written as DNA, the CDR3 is TGTGCCAGCAGTTTAAGTCAGGTCCAAAATCAGCCCCAGCATTTC. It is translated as CASSLSQVQNQPQHF.

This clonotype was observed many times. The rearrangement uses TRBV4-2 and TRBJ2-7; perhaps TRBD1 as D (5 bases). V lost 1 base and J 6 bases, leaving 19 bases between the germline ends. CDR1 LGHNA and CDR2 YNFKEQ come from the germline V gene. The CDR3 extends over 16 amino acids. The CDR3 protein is CASSQAPQQASGEQYF. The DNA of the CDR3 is TGTGCCAGCAGCCAAGCACCTCAACAGGCATCGGGCGAGCAGTACTTC.

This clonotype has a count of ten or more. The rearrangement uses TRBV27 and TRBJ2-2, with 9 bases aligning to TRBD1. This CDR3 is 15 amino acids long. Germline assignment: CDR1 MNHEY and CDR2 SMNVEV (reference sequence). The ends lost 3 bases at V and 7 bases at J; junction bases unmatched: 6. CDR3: CASSLTGGWVGELFF. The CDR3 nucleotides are TGTGCCAGCAGTTTGACAGGGGGATGGGTCGGGGAGCTGTTTTTT.

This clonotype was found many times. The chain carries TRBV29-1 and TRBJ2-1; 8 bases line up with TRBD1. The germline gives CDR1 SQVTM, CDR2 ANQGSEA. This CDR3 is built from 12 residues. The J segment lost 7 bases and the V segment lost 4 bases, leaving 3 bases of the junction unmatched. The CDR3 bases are TGCAGCGTTGGGACAGGGATGAATGAGCAGTTCTTC. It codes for CSVGTGMNEQFF.

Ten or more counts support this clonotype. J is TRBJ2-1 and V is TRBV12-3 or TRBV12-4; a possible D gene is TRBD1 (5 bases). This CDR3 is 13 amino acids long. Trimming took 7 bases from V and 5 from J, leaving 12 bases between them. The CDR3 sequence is CASNHRQNNEQFF. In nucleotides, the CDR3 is TGTGCCAGCAACCACCGACAGAACAATGAGCAGTTCTTC.

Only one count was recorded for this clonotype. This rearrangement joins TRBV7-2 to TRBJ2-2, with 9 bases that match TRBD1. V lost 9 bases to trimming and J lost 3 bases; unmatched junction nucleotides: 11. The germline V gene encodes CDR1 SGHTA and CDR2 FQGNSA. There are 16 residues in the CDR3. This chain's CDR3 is CASIFQGQGYTGELFF. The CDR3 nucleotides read TGTGCCAGTATCTTCCAGGGACAGGGATACACCGGGGAGCTGTTTTTT.